This T cell receptor (beta chain) was retrieved from a study of blood T cell repertoires in COVID-19. Study-wide background: The cDNA or gDNA used as material had been derived from T cells, B-cell-depleted T cells, or PBMCs.

Libraries were prepared by immunoSEQ multiplex PCR; TCRdb keeps only in-frame clonotypes and omits some of them. The sample holds 200,000 to 250,000 clones; 84% are singletons and the top ten take about 12%. This CDR3 is built from 15 residues. V lost 4 bases to trimming and J lost 6 bases, with 17 bases between them. CDR1 and CDR2 from the germline V gene are SGHRS and YFSETQ. This chain links TRBV5-1 with TRBJ1-5, with a weak D call TRBD1 (5 bases). This TCR came from a human donor in a cohort sampled during active COVID-19. The material sequenced was peripheral blood. This chain's CDR3 is CASSAGPSPLQPQHF. The CDR3 DNA reads as TGCGCCAGCAGCGCGGGACCGTCCCCGCTTCAGCCCCAGCATTTT.